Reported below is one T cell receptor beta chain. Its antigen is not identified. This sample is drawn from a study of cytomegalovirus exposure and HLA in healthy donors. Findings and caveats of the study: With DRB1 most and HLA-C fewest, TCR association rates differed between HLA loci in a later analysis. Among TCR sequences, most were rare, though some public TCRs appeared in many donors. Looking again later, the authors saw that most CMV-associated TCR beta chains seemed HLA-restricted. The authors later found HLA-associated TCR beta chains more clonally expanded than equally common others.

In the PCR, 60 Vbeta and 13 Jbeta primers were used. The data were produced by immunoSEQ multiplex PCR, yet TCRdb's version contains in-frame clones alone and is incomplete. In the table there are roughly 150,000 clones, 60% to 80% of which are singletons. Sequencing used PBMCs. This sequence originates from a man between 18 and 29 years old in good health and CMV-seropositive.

Here the CDR3 DNA reads TGTGCCAGCAGCCTCGTTTTGGGGCTGTACGAGCAGTACTTC. It yields the protein CASSLVLGLYEQYF. The chain has TRBV5-5 and TRBJ2-7; a possible D gene is TRBD1 (5 bases). V was shortened by 4 bases and J by 4 bases, with 15 bases between the two germline ends. There are 14 residues in the CDR3. Germline CDR1 SGHKS, CDR2 YYEKEE (reference sequence).